This T cell receptor (beta chain) originates from a study of blood T cell repertoires in COVID-19. About the research overall: Sample material is recorded as cDNA or gDNA derived from T cells, B-cell-depleted T cells, or PBMCs.

V lost 5 bases to trimming and J lost 3 bases; unmatched junction nucleotides: 4. The CDR3 has 14 residues. Per germline, CDR1 SEHNR and CDR2 FQNEAQ (reference sequence). The table came from immunoSEQ multiplex PCR; TCRdb's copy has only in-frame clones and leaves some out. This sample has about 370,000 clones, with about 87% found just once. This clone was detected a few times. This CDR3 is also generated by other DNA sequences in the sample. V gene TRBV7-9 combines with J gene TRBJ2-7; 10 bases are a match to TRBD1. This TCR came from a woman aged 30 to 39 with COVID-19, enrolled during active disease. The specimen was peripheral blood. The CDR3 DNA sequence: TGTGCCAGCAGCCCGGGGACAGGGGACTACGAGCAGTACTTC. It codes for CASSPGTGDYEQYF.